One and the same sample provided the 19 T cell receptor beta chains below, sequenced in a study of vaccination and CD4 T cells after COVID-19 (dated by TCRdb to 2022 to 2024). The treatment or condition label, as the study defines it: approximately 9-day PBMC culture with coronavirus spike peptide pools or control peptides (ViraFEST assay). Receptors were amplified or captured by PCR. The instrument was an Illumina iSeq 100. DNA from cultured CD4+ T cells was subjected to TCR sequencing with the Oncomine TCR Beta short-read assay at the Johns Hopkins FTIC core. TCRdb took the public reads, trimmed them with fastp at Q25, ran MiXCR for clone calling and kept in-frame beta chains. Under each unique CDR3 protein, matching rows form one entry showing the most common genes and DNA. Here the sample has approximately 11,000 distinct CDR3 sequences; around 64% occur a single time. The ten most abundant clones make up 14% of the sample.

Antigens for these TCRs are unknown. The sample taken for sequencing was CD4+ T cells from blood, cultured in vitro. The receptor source for this set is a human donor who had recovered from COVID-19.

This clonotype was counted only a few times. V is TRBV15 and J is TRBJ1-3; 7 bases fit TRBD1. Germline V gives CDR1 LNHNV, CDR2 YYDKDF (reference sequence). The CDR3 covers 14 residues. Trimming at V came to 2 bases and at J to 4 bases, leaving 2 bases not matched to a gene. The CDR3 reads CATSRTGDGNTIYF. The DNA of the CDR3 is TGTGCCACCAGCAGAACAGGGGACGGAAACACCATATATTTT.

This clonotype was observed a few times. Germline and junction disagree at one end, which may indicate a read error. The V and J genes are TRBV7-2 and TRBJ1-2; 8 bases match TRBD1. In germline, CDR1 is SGHTA, CDR2 FQGNSA. The CDR3 length is 12 residues. The CDR3 coding sequence is TGTGCCAGCAGCTTAGCGCGGGACAGGACTTATTTC. Protein sequence: CASSLARDRTYF.

The DNA for the CDR3 is TGTGCCAGCAGTTTGGAGTTCGGGACAGCCTCCCCCTACACCTTC. Translation gives CASSLEFGTASPYTF. The chain employs TRBV12-3 or TRBV12-4 and TRBJ1-2, with TRBD1 matching over 7 bases. This CDR3 contains 15 residues. The trim removed 3 bases at V and 10 bases at J, leaving 14 bases unmatched.

The chain couples TRBV28 to TRBJ1-5; D remains unclear. The V gene lost 4 bases and the J gene lost 15 bases, with 19 bases spanning the gap. This CDR3 is built from 13 residues. Germline lookup yields CDR1 MDHEN and CDR2 SYDVKM. CDR3 loop: CASSSTSDGSWHF. CDR3 in DNA: TGTGCCAGCAGTTCCACCTCAGATGGCTCCTGGCATTTT.

The J gene is TRBJ2-7, the V gene TRBV23-1, with TRBD2 as a possible D gene (7 bases). TRBV23-1 is an ORF, and what it does is uncertain. Trimming pared 6 bases from V and 5 bases from J, leaving 23 bases between. The CDR3 covers 16 residues. As DNA, the CDR3 is TGCGCCAGCAGCCCATTCACGTCCGAGGGGGGGCACGAGCAGTACTTC. Its protein product is CASSPFTSEGGHEQYF.

The chain's CDR3 is CSARGGQGGFDTEAFF. In DNA form, the CDR3 reads TGCAGTGCTCGAGGGGGACAAGGAGGGTTCGACACTGAAGCTTTCTTT. This chain uses TRBV20-1 with TRBJ1-1; tentative D call: TRBD1 (6 bases). V was pared by 5 bases and J by 3 bases, with 22 bases between. Germline V gene lookup returns CDR1 DFQATT and CDR2 SNEGSKA (reference sequence). The CDR3 sequence is 16 residues long.

This clonotype was observed a single time. This rearrangement joins TRBV6-5 to TRBJ2-3; D possibly corresponds to TRBD1 (7 bases). Germline CDR1 reads MNHEY; CDR2 reads SVGAGI. This CDR3 comprises 17 residues. The V end was cut by 0 bases, the J end by 4 bases, with 17 bases between. The DNA of the CDR3 is TGTGCCAGCAGTTACTCGGGCGGCCAGGGGGGTTCAGATACGCAGTATTTT. Translation gives CASSYSGGQGGSDTQYF.

The chain carries TRBV6-1 and TRBJ2-1; D unclear. V gave up 5 bases and J gave up 7 bases, with 12 bases separating them. The germline gives CDR1 MNHNS, CDR2 SASEGT. This CDR3 region has 13 residues. This chain's CDR3 is CASSPSWGNEQFF. The CDR3 coding sequence is TGTGCCAGCAGTCCATCTTGGGGTAATGAGCAGTTCTTC.

This chain joins TRBV19 and TRBJ1-1; tentative D call: TRBD1 (6 bases). The V gene's germline CDR1 is LNHDA and CDR2 SQIVND (reference sequence). The CDR3 covers 15 residues. V was shortened by 5 bases and J by 0 bases, with 13 bases between the two germline ends. In DNA, the CDR3 is TGTGCCAGTAGTTCGGGGGGGCTCATGAACACTGAAGCTTTCTTT. Protein sequence: CASSSGGLMNTEAFF.

In this sample, this clonotype turned up a few times. The chain couples TRBV19 to TRBJ2-3, with D unclear. The CDR3 runs 11 residues. V lost 2 bases and J lost 3, with 0 bases in between. CDR1 and CDR2 from the germline V gene are LNHDA and SQIVND (reference sequence). The CDR3 nucleotides are TGTGCCAGTAGTATAACAGATACGCAGTATTTT. The encoded protein is CASSITDTQYF.

This chain joins TRBV7-6 and TRBJ1-1; TRBD1 is a possible D gene (6 bases). Trimming took off 0 bases at V and 8 bases at J, with 10 bases between the two ends. In germline, CDR1 is SGHVS, CDR2 FNYEAQ. CDR3 length: 13 residues. The CDR3 coding sequence is TGTGCCAGCAGCTTAGCACAGGGTGCGGAAGCTTTCTTT. This gives the protein CASSLAQGAEAFF. The variable domain in full, with the rest retrieved from reference TRBV7-6 and TRBJ1-1, is GAGVSQSPRYKVTKRGQDVALRCDPISGHVSLYWYRQALGQGPEFLTYFNYEAQQDKSGLPNDRFSAERPEGSISTLTIQRTEQRDSAMYRCASSLAQGAEAFFGQGTRLTVV.

The chain carries TRBV7-3 and TRBJ2-3; no reliable D call. V was clipped by 2 bases and J by 1 base, with 7 bases between them. Germline V gene data show CDR1 as SGHTA and CDR2 as FQGTGA. The length of the CDR3 is 14 residues. The CDR3 DNA follows: TGTGCCAGCAGCTTAGCGACGGGCACAGATACGCAGTATTTT. It translates to CASSLATGTDTQYF.

The chain carries TRBV6-1 and TRBJ2-3; D is undetermined. Trimming stripped 8 bases from V and 0 bases from J, with 12 bases between. The CDR3 loop spans 14 amino acids. From germline, CDR1 is MNHNS and CDR2 SASEGT. CDR3 DNA: TGTGCCAGCGCGATAGGTTATAGCACAGATACGCAGTATTTT. This encodes CASAIGYSTDTQYF.

The chain joins TRBV6-1 to TRBJ1-2; no definite D call. The V gene lost 5 bases and the J gene lost 3 bases, with 7 bases spanning the gap. CDR3 length: 12 residues. The germline V gene has CDR1 MNHNS and CDR2 SASEGT. CDR3 coding DNA: TGTGCCAGCAGTACCCGGGACTATGGCTACACCTTC. Translating gives CASSTRDYGYTF.

V usage is TRBV4-1 and J usage is TRBJ1-5; weak D call: TRBD1 (6 bases). CDR3 size: 15 residues. Per germline, CDR1 MGHRA and CDR2 YSYEKL. Trimming took off 2 bases at V and 3 bases at J, with 11 bases between the two ends. The CDR3 spells CASSQNQGFNQPQHF. The DNA of the CDR3 is TGCGCCAGCAGCCAAAATCAGGGGTTCAATCAGCCCCAGCATTTT.

This clonotype was detected once. The J gene is TRBJ1-3, the V gene TRBV7-2, with D unclear. V shed 2 bases and J shed 0 bases, with 8 bases lying between them. Germline CDR1 is SGHTA and CDR2 is FQGNSA. This CDR3 contains 15 residues. CDR3 loop: CASSLMKGSGNTIYF. The CDR3, as DNA: TGTGCCAGCAGCTTAATGAAGGGCTCTGGAAACACCATATATTTT. The entire variable domain, with the rest obtained from reference TRBV7-2 and TRBJ1-3, is as follows: GAGVSQSPSNKVTEKGKDVELRCDPISGHTALYWYRQSLGQGLEFLIYFQGNSAPDKSGLPSDRFSAERTGGSVSTLTIQRTQQEDSAVYLCASSLMKGSGNTIYFGEGSWLTVV.

The chain recombines TRBV27 with TRBJ2-7; D unresolved. The germline V gene encodes CDR1 MNHEY and CDR2 SMNVEV (reference sequence). The CDR3 length is 14 residues. The V gene lost 5 bases and the J gene lost 6 bases, with 17 bases spanning the gap. The CDR3 DNA reads as TGTGCCAGCAGTCTCAAGGGATCCATGGGCGAGCAGTACTTC. This gives the protein CASSLKGSMGEQYF.

This clonotype was seen more than once but under ten times. This chain connects TRBV6-5 to TRBJ1-5; D gene unclear. The CDR3 runs to 14 residues. CDR1 is MNHEY, CDR2 SVGAGI, per germline. V was clipped by 0 bases and J by 2 bases, with 5 bases between them. The CDR3 protein is CASSYSPGNQPQHF. DNA of the CDR3: TGTGCCAGCAGTTACTCGCCCGGCAATCAGCCCCAGCATTTT.

The gene calls are TRBV5-8 and TRBJ1-5; a weak D match, TRBD1 (5 bases). Trimming pared 0 bases from V and 7 bases from J, leaving 11 bases between. Germline assignment: CDR1 SGHTS and CDR2 YDEGEE. The CDR3 extends over 14 amino acids. The chain's CDR3 is CASSLEGSGQPQHF. In DNA form, the CDR3 reads TGTGCCAGCAGCTTGGAGGGGAGTGGGCAGCCCCAGCATTTT.